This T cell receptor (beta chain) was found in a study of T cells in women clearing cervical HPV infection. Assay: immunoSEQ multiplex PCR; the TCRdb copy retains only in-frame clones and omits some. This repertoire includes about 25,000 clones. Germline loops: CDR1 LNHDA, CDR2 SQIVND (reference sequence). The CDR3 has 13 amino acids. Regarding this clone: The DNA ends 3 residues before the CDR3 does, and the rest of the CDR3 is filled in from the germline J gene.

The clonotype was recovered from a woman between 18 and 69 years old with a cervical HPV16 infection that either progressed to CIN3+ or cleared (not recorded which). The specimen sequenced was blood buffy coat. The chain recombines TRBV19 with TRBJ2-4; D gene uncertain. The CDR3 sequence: CASSIPPNYGQYF. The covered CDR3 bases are TGTGCCAGTAGTATCCCTCCTAACTATGGT.